The source of this T cell receptor beta chain is a study of blood T cell repertoires in COVID-19. Study in general: Material from acute and convalescent COVID-19 was sourced from the United States, Italy and Spain. From T cells, B-cell-depleted T cells, or PBMCs came the material, which was cDNA or gDNA.

The germline V and J ends were trimmed by 4 bases and 4 bases, with 6 bases remaining between them. The CDR3 contains 12 residues. Germline CDR1 reads SGHTS; CDR2 reads YDEGEE. Original processing notes: Researchers report that nucleated cell counts were estimated from reference gene primer amplification. Assay: immunoSEQ multiplex PCR; the TCRdb copy retains only in-frame clones and omits some. V, J and clone size are taken as reported in that table, and D and trimming were inferred from the DNA itself. The sample consists of roughly 260,000 clones, 65% to 80% of them appearing once. The sequenced sample consisted of peripheral blood. The chain couples TRBV5-8 to TRBJ1-3; unclear D gene. This TCR was recovered from a woman aged 40-49 years with active or convalescent COVID-19. The CDR3 region has the DNA TGTGCCAGCAGCCGCAGGGGAAACACCATATATTTT. Residues: CASSRRGNTIYF.